This entry concerns a single T cell receptor beta chain. This entry belongs to a study of cytomegalovirus exposure and HLA in healthy donors. PCR was performed using 60 Vbeta and 13 Jbeta primers. The repertoire was sequenced with immunoSEQ multiplex PCR; TCRdb's copy has only in-frame clones and lacks some. The sample gives roughly 180,000 clones, 84% of which show up once; more than 0.85% is in the top ten. The clonotype comes from a man under 40 in good health and CMV-seronegative. The sequenced sample consisted of PBMCs.

CDR3 in amino acids: CAWSVTGDSQPQHF. The CDR3 DNA reads TGTGCCTGGAGTGTCACAGGGGATAGTCAGCCCCAGCATTTT. V is TRBV30 and J is TRBJ1-5; 7 bases are a match to TRBD1. The CDR3 sequence is 14 residues long. From germline, CDR1 is GTSNPN and CDR2 SVGIG (reference sequence). J was trimmed by 6 bases and V by 0 bases; bases with no gene match: 5.